This is a list of T cell receptor beta chains from one sample in a study of control samples from healthy donors and cancer patients. Method: immunoSEQ multiplex PCR; TCRdb's copy keeps in-frame clones and lacks some. Of about 190,000 clones listed, over 85% are singletons. Sample: blood. Receptors originate from a man aged 18 to 30 in good health. The CDR3 runs from the conserved cysteine through the conserved F or W. The order of the fields is CDR3 length, J gene, V gene, CDR3 protein.

15,TRBJ2-5,TRBV5-1,CASSLEDRGTETQYF
14,TRBJ2-3,TRBV14,CASSQGDRRDTQYF
15,TRBJ2-3,TRBV28,CASGKRGSRTDTQYF
16,TRBJ1-2,TRBV27,CASSFSPTGAIYGYTF
15,TRBJ1-6,TRBV28,CASSPQGGSYSPLHF
15,TRBJ2-2,TRBV27,CASSSGEENTGELFF
16,TRBJ1-1,TRBV3-1/TRBV3-2,CASSQGRQGRSTEAFF
14,TRBJ1-4,TRBV6-6,CASSYRDRYEKLFF
11,TRBJ2-7,TRBV6-5,CASKADYEQYF
15,TRBJ2-1,TRBV19,CASSIRRSGNNEQFF
14,TRBJ2-2,TRBV14,CASSPLAATGELFF
13,TRBJ2-6,TRBV3-1/TRBV3-2,CASSPSGANVLTF
14,TRBJ2-1,TRBV10-3,CAISALAGDNEQFF
14,TRBJ1-6,TRBV6-5,CASSRDKHNSPLHF
15,TRBJ1-3,TRBV6-6,CASSYPGTYGNTIYF
14,TRBJ1-1,TRBV3-1/TRBV3-2,CASSQDMGAQGAFF
13,TRBJ2-7,TRBV14,CASSQNTGTEQYF